The 4 T cell receptor beta chains presented below share a single source sample, sequenced in a study of Ad26.COV2.S vaccination and SARS-CoV-2 variants. Noted treatment: approximately 18 received Ad26.COV2.S at low or high dose, single or two shots; roughly five received placebo; per-sample allocation not given. All samples were drawn on day 63, counting from the first vaccine or placebo injection. Sequenced by immunoSEQ multiplex PCR; TCRdb stores in-frame clones only, minus some. The data hold 300,000 to 350,000 clones, with just over 85% observed a single time. The sample here was peripheral blood, taken in a trial of Ad26.COV2.S vaccine versus placebo. The source of these receptors is a person between 18 and 65 years old who received the Ad26.COV2.S COVID-19 vaccine or a placebo.

The V call is TRBV5-6, the J call TRBJ2-7; D gene uncertain. The CDR3 length is 12 residues. The germline gives CDR1 SGHDT, CDR2 YYEEEE. Trimming removed 4 bases from V and 3 bases from J, with 8 bases in between. The CDR3 DNA reads as TGTGCCAGCAGCATTGTCCTCTACGAGCAGTACTTC. Encoded protein: CASSIVLYEQYF.

The gene calls are TRBV6-5 and TRBJ1-2, with 8 bases identical to TRBD1. The CDR3 runs 13 residues. From germline, CDR1 is MNHEY and CDR2 SVGAGI. The CDR3 loop is CATAPGGHYGYTF. DNA of the CDR3: TGTGCAACAGCCCCAGGGGGCCACTATGGCTACACCTTC.

This chain uses TRBV29-1 with TRBJ2-1; TRBD1 matches 10 bases. This CDR3 is built from 14 residues. The germline gives CDR1 SQVTM, CDR2 ANQGSEA. The ends lost 3 bases at V and 4 bases at J; junction bases unmatched: 3. The CDR3 is CSVDRDRGYNEQFF. DNA of the CDR3: TGCAGCGTTGACCGGGACAGGGGATACAATGAGCAGTTCTTC.

V is TRBV18 and J is TRBJ2-7; tentatively, D is TRBD1 (6 bases). The CDR3 extends over 15 amino acids. Trimming shortened V by 2 bases and J by 6 bases, and 17 bases separated the two germline ends. From germline, CDR1 is KGHSH and CDR2 LQKENI. The CDR3 spells CASSPSGSQGSEQYF. The CDR3 DNA reads as TGTGCCAGCTCACCATCGGGATCACAGGGCTCCGAGCAGTACTTC.